This T cell receptor (beta chain) was sequenced for a study of shared clonotypes between healthy human individuals. Naive CD8 cells were CD45RO-negative, positively selected for CCR7, excluding terminally differentiated effector memory CD45RA+ cells. In the sorted-subset replicate PCRs, 200 ng DNA, 25,000 to 30,000 T cell genomes, was used. Here immunoSEQ multiplex PCR was the method, and the copy in TCRdb shows in-frame clones only, minus some. Of more than 2 million clones in the sample, approximately 92% were seen once. The CDR3 consists of 13 residues. From germline, CDR1 is MNHEY and CDR2 SMNVEV (reference sequence). The ends were cut back, 4 bases at V and 0 bases at J, with 7 bases in the middle. Worth noting for this clone: Distinct nucleotide sequences in the sample also encode this CDR3.

This chain uses TRBV27 with TRBJ2-7; D is unclear. Input material: naive CD8+ T cells from PBMCs. The source of this sequence is a man between 18 and 35 years old in good health. Some clones in this sample may be carry-over from other donors' samples. CDR3 nucleotides: TGTGCCAGCAGTTATTCTGGCTCCTACGAGCAGTACTTC. It encodes CASSYSGSYEQYF.